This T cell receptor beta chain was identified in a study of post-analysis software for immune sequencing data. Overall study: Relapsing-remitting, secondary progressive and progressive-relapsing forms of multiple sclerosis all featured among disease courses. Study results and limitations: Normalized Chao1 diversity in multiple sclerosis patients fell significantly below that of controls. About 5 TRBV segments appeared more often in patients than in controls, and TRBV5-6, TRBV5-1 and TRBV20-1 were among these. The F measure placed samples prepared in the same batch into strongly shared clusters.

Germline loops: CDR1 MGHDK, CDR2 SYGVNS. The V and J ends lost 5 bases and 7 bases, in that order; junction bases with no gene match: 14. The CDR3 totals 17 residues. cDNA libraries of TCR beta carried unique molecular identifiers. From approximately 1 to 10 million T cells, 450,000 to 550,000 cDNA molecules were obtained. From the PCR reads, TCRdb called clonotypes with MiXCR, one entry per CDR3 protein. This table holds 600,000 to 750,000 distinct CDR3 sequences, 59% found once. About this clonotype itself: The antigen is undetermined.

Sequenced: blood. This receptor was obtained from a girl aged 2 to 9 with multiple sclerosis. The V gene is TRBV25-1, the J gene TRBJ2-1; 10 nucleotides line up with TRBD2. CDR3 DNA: TGTGCCAGCAGTAGCACTATTAGCGGGGGGCCATTAAATGAGCAGTTCTTC. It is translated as CASSSTISGGPLNEQFF.